This TCR beta chain was identified in a study of blood T cell repertoires in COVID-19. As for the study in general: COVID-19 samples collected from the United States, Italy and Spain covered acute and convalescent phases.

Methods used by the authors: The authors estimated nucleated cell counts from reference gene primer amplification. Repertoires were generated with immunoSEQ multiplex PCR, while TCRdb's copy carries only in-frame clones and drops some. V and J calls plus clone size are reproduced from that table; the DNA served to infer D and trimming. The sample includes approximately 290,000 clones, around 88% seen only once; the top ten take around 0.84%. The receptor was derived from a young man with acute or convalescent COVID-19. The sample consisted of peripheral blood.

This CDR3 reads CASSFRLAGGRFDTQYF. The CDR3 nucleotides read TGTGCCAGCAGCTTCAGACTAGCGGGGGGGCGTTTCGATACGCAGTATTTT. The chain combines TRBV9 with TRBJ2-3, with 14 bases matching TRBD2. The CDR3 has 17 residues. Trimming at V came to 4 bases and at J to 6 bases, leaving 10 bases not matched to a gene. Germline V CDR1 and CDR2: SGDLS, YYNGEE.